Detailed here is one T cell receptor (beta chain). It was with 60 Vbeta and 13 Jbeta primers that the PCR ran. Sequenced by immunoSEQ multiplex PCR; TCRdb stores in-frame clones only, minus some. Seen here are some 110,000 clones, over 80% observed once, and the top ten hold about 6.9%. Trimming removed 8 bases at V and 7 bases at J, with 14 bases between. The CDR3 sequence is 11 residues long. The germline CDR1 and CDR2 sequences are SQVTM and ANQGSEA. This sample is drawn from a study of cytomegalovirus exposure and HLA in healthy donors. Sequencing was done on a sample of PBMCs. The TCR comes from a young man in good health and CMV-seropositive. This rearrangement joins TRBV29-1 to TRBJ1-1; D might be TRBD1 (6 bases). This CDR3 is CSSSLGGEAFF. Written as DNA, the CDR3 is TGCAGCTCCTCGTTAGGGGGTGAAGCTTTCTTT.